One and the same sample provided the 14 T cell receptor beta chains below, sequenced in a study of cytomegalovirus exposure and HLA in healthy donors. PCR primers comprised 60 Vbeta and 13 Jbeta primers. Repertoires were generated with immunoSEQ multiplex PCR, while TCRdb's copy carries only in-frame clones and drops some. The sample has over 110,000 clones; about 80% are singletons. Sequencing used PBMCs. These TCRs come from a woman between 35 and 50 years old in good health and CMV-seropositive.

V gene TRBV5-1 combines with J gene TRBJ1-2; 11 bases map to TRBD1. The CDR3 runs to 14 residues. J lost 4 bases, V lost 2 bases, and 1 base had no gene match. Germline CDR1 is SGHRS and CDR2 is YFSETQ. The chain's CDR3 is CASSFGTGGYGYTF. The CDR3 DNA reads TGCGCCAGCAGCTTCGGGACAGGGGGCTATGGCTACACCTTC.

The chain's CDR3 is CASSPPARDEQYF. The CDR3 nucleotides read TGTGCCAGCTCACCACCTGCGCGGGACGAGCAGTACTTC. The chain carries TRBV18 and TRBJ2-5, with TRBD2 as a possible D gene (5 bases). The DNA end lines up better with TRBJ2-7; the J call may be wrong. CDR1 and CDR2 from the germline V gene are KGHSH and LQKENI. The CDR3 contains 13 residues.

V gene TRBV6-5 combines with J gene TRBJ1-5, with D hard to call. In germline, CDR1 is MNHEY, CDR2 SVGAGI. The germline V and J ends were trimmed by 5 bases and 5 bases, with 13 bases remaining between them. The CDR3 totals 14 residues. The CDR3 sequence is CASSEVVSYQPQHF. DNA for the CDR3: TGTGCCAGCAGTGAAGTCGTCAGTTATCAGCCCCAGCATTTT.

V and J are TRBV9 and TRBJ2-5, with 8 bases matching TRBD2. CDR1 is SGDLS and CDR2 is YYNGEE in the germline V gene. The CDR3 covers 15 residues. J lost 4 bases, V lost 0 bases, and 5 bases had no gene match. The DNA of the CDR3 is TGTGCCAGCAGCGTAGCGGGAGGGGTCGTAGAGACCCAGTACTTC. Protein sequence: CASSVAGGVVETQYF.

V is TRBV7-9 and J is TRBJ2-1; 13 bases map to TRBD2. CDR1 and CDR2 (germline): SEHNR, FQNEAQ (reference sequence). Trimming removed 4 bases from V and 9 bases from J; junction bases left unmatched: 12. CDR3 length equals 17 residues. DNA for the CDR3: TGTGCCAGCAGCTCCGAGATAGGACTAGCGGGAGCCGCTGAGCAGTTCTTC. This sequence encodes CASSSEIGLAGAAEQFF.

This clone was counted between two and nine times. The chain is built from TRBV2 and TRBJ1-1; D is possibly TRBD1 (5 bases). V gave up 6 bases and J gave up 5 bases, with 16 bases separating them. Germline-derived CDR1 and CDR2 are SNHLY and FYNNEI. CDR3 size: 14 residues. CDR3 sequence: CASSLGATGTEAFF. The CDR3 nucleotides are TGTGCCAGCAGCCTAGGGGCTACGGGTACTGAAGCTTTCTTT.

The CDR3 bases are TGTGCCAGCAACCACGGGACAGCTAATGAAAAACTGTTTTTT. Its protein product is CASNHGTANEKLFF. This chain links TRBV5-8 with TRBJ1-4, with TRBD1 matching over 7 bases. This CDR3 is built from 14 residues. CDR1 is SGHTS and CDR2 is YDEGEE in the germline V gene. Losses at the gene ends were 6 bases for V and 3 bases for J; bases not matched to a gene: 5.

V is TRBV28 and J is TRBJ1-3, with a possible D match to TRBD1 (5 bases). Germline values: CDR1 MDHEN, CDR2 SYDVKM. This CDR3 has 13 residues. V was cut by 2 bases and J by 4 bases, with 6 bases left in between. CDR3 in amino acids: CASSLGAGNTIYF. The CDR3 nucleotides read TGTGCCAGCAGTTTAGGGGCAGGAAACACCATATATTTT.

This clone was found many times. The chain is built from TRBV19 and TRBJ2-7; 10 nucleotides match TRBD2. Germline V gives CDR1 LNHDA, CDR2 SQIVND (reference sequence). Trimming at V came to 6 bases and at J to 3 bases, leaving 5 bases not matched to a gene. The CDR3 is 14 residues long. The chain's CDR3 is CASSSAGGGYEQYF. The CDR3 DNA follows: TGTGCCAGTAGCTCAGCGGGAGGGGGCTACGAGCAGTACTTC.

The rearrangement links TRBV4-2 to TRBJ2-3; TRBD2 matches 7 bases. Trimming cost V 4 bases and J 6 bases; bases outside gene matches: 16. Per germline, CDR1 LGHNA and CDR2 YNFKEQ. This CDR3 is built from 17 residues. The CDR3 spells CASSLGGGGRVRDTQYF. CDR3 in DNA: TGTGCCAGCAGCCTGGGAGGTGGCGGGAGAGTTCGGGATACGCAGTATTTT.

CDR3 coding DNA: TGTGCCAGCAGCGCCGCGGTGGGGGGAGGAACCGGGGAGCTGTTTTTT. Translated: CASSAAVGGGTGELFF. The chain joins TRBV7-9 to TRBJ2-2, with D possibly matching TRBD2 (6 bases). With 5 bases removed from V and 5 bases from J, the gap between germline ends came to 18 bases. CDR1 is SEHNR and CDR2 is FQNEAQ in the germline V gene (reference sequence). The CDR3 has 16 residues.

This clone has just a few counts. This chain links TRBV11-3 with TRBJ2-2; 7 bases agree with TRBD2. With V trimmed by 5 bases and J by 6 bases, 9 bases remained unmatched. Per germline, CDR1 SGHNT and CDR2 YENEEA. This CDR3 is built from 15 residues. The chain's CDR3 is CASSTQRDASGELFF. CDR3 DNA: TGTGCCAGCAGCACCCAGCGGGATGCATCCGGGGAGCTGTTTTTT.

The J gene is TRBJ1-1, the V gene TRBV7-9; D uncertain. The CDR3 consists of 15 residues. Germline V lookup: CDR1 SEHNR, CDR2 FQNEAQ (reference sequence). V lost 1 base, J lost 3 bases, and 12 bases lay in between. CDR3 nucleotides: TGTGCCAGCAGCTTAGGGGAGGGTGGGGACACTGAAGCTTTCTTT. Its translation is CASSLGEGGDTEAFF.

The V and J genes are TRBV2 and TRBJ2-7, with D perhaps TRBD2 (5 bases). The CDR3 contains 11 residues. V was pared by 3 bases and J by 9 bases, with 9 bases between. CDR1 and CDR2 from the germline V gene are SNHLY and FYNNEI. DNA for the CDR3: TGTGCCAGCAGTGAGTGGCGGGTGCAGTACTTC. Protein product: CASSEWRVQYF.